These 23 T cell receptor beta chains were sequenced from one sample in a study of Graves' ophthalmopathy and Graves' hyperthyroidism. Using RNA transcripts, the TCR beta CDR3 regions were amplified. HTBI-primed first-round RT-PCR preceded second-round multiplex PCR. TCRdb re-called the multiplex PCR reads through MiXCR, storing one row per CDR3 protein. The sample holds about 740,000 distinct CDR3 sequences, 40% seen once. The sample comprised peripheral blood. These receptor sequences come from an adult man with Graves' ophthalmopathy.

A word on this clonotype: One end of the junction fails to match germline, which may point to a read error. V gene TRBV5-5 combines with J gene TRBJ1-5, with a tentative D call TRBD1 (6 bases). This CDR3 is built from 16 residues. Germline V gene sequence: CDR1 SGHKS, CDR2 YYEKEE (reference sequence). Written as DNA, the CDR3 is TGTGCCAGCAGCTTAGGGGGAAGTCGGGGCAATGAGCCCCAGCATTTT. It specifies CASSLGGSRGNEPQHF. Looking up the rest from reference TRBV5-5 and TRBJ1-5 gives the full variable domain: DAGVTQSPTHLIKTRGQQVTLRCSPISGHKSVSWYQQVLGQGPQFIFQYYEKEERGRGNFPDRFSARQFPNYSSELNVNALLLGDSALYLCASSLGGSRGNEPQHFGDGTRLSIL.

This clonotype appeared many times. The chain carries TRBV2 and TRBJ1-6, with 8 bases lining up with TRBD1. V gave up 0 bases and J gave up 7 bases; unmatched junction bases: 5. This CDR3 has 16 residues. The germline V gene encodes CDR1 SNHLY and CDR2 FYNNEI. The DNA of the CDR3 is TGTGCCAGCAGTGAAGCCCCGGGACAGGCGAATTCACCCCTCCACTTT. The encoded protein is CASSEAPGQANSPLHF.

This chain connects TRBV10-3 to TRBJ1-2; TRBD1 agrees at 7 bases. V gave up 6 bases and J gave up 8 bases; unmatched junction bases: 15. The CDR3 has 15 amino acids. Germline V gives CDR1 ENHRY, CDR2 SYGVKD. CDR3 region: CAISFDGLTGLGYTF. Written as DNA, the CDR3 is TGTGCCATCAGCTTTGATGGCTTGACAGGGTTAGGCTACACCTTC.

The chain recombines TRBV20-1 with TRBJ1-5; 10 bases align to TRBD1. The CDR3 runs 14 residues. Trimming cost V 4 bases and J 5 bases; bases outside gene matches: 5. Germline values: CDR1 DFQATT, CDR2 SNEGSKA (reference sequence). The CDR3 loop reads CSATGTGVHQPQHF. CDR3 DNA sequence: TGCAGTGCTACCGGGACAGGGGTTCATCAGCCCCAGCATTTT.

This clonotype was recorded a few times. This sequence joins TRBV2 and TRBJ2-5; D is unclear. The germline V gene encodes CDR1 SNHLY and CDR2 FYNNEI. This CDR3 is built from 12 residues. Between the trimmed V and J ends, which lost 5 bases and 5 bases, there was a span of 9 bases. The CDR3 region has the DNA TGTGCCAGCAGTCCGAGCCCCGAGACCCAGTACTTC. Translated, it gives CASSPSPETQYF.

To note about this clonotype: The conserved final phenylalanine or tryptophan is absent from the CDR3, which likely points to a read error. V gene TRBV7-9 combines with J gene TRBJ2-7, with a tentative D call TRBD2 (5 bases). Germline V gene lookup returns CDR1 SEHNR and CDR2 FQNEAQ (reference sequence). The CDR3 totals 14 residues. The V end was cut by 5 bases, the J end by 6 bases, with 17 bases between. The CDR3 region is CASSPGVVPREQYL. The CDR3 region has the DNA TGTGCCAGCAGCCCCGGGGTAGTCCCCCGCGAGCAGTACCTC.

This clonotype was detected once. One base away lies a much larger clone, so this may be a sequencing read error. The rearrangement uses TRBV7-2 and TRBJ2-5, with a possible D match to TRBD2 (7 bases). The CDR3 is 17 amino acids. The ends were cut back, 4 bases at V and 4 bases at J, with 22 bases in the middle. Germline CDR1 is SGHTA and CDR2 is FQGNSA. In nucleotides, the CDR3 is TGTGCCAGCAGCTCAACACAGGGAGGGATCAACTTAGAGACCCAGTACTTC. The encoded protein is CASSSTQGGINLETQYF. Full variable domain (outside the CDR3, taken from reference TRBV7-2 and TRBJ2-5): GAGVSQSPSNKVTEKGKDVELRCDPISGHTALYWYRQSLGQGLEFLIYFQGNSAPDKSGLPSDRFSAERTGGSVSTLTIQRTQQEDSAVYLCASSSTQGGINLETQYFGPGTRLLVL.

V usage is TRBV20-1 and J usage is TRBJ2-7; the match to TRBD1 covers 7 bases. J gave up 3 bases and V 6 bases, and 11 bases lay outside the gene matches. The germline V gene has CDR1 DFQATT and CDR2 SNEGSKA (reference sequence). This CDR3 comprises 14 residues. The CDR3 loop reads CSAPKGTASYEQYF. The CDR3 nucleotides are TGCAGTGCGCCAAAGGGGACAGCGAGCTACGAGCAGTACTTC.

This clonotype occurred many times. The V call is TRBV7-9, the J call TRBJ1-6, with D hard to call. CDR1 SEHNR and CDR2 FQNEAQ come from the germline V gene (reference sequence). The ends were cut back, 5 bases at V and 7 bases at J, with 15 bases in the middle. The CDR3 sequence is 15 residues long. The CDR3 sequence: CASSPSGLRNSPLHF. The CDR3 region has the DNA TGTGCCAGCAGCCCCTCGGGTTTGCGGAATTCACCCCTCCACTTT.

The chain carries TRBV2 and TRBJ1-6; D ambiguous. Looked up from germline, CDR1 is SNHLY and CDR2 is FYNNEI. V lost 5 bases to trimming and J lost 5 bases, with 7 bases between them. The CDR3 has 13 amino acids. The CDR3 loop is CASSWRNNSPLHF. CDR3 nucleotide sequence: TGTGCCAGCAGTTGGCGGAATAATTCACCCCTCCACTTT. The variable domain in full, with the rest retrieved from reference TRBV2 and TRBJ1-6, is EPEVTQTPSHQVTQMGQEVILRCVPISNHLYFYWYRQILGQKVEFLVSFYNNEISEKSEIFDDQFSVERPDGSNFTLKIRSTKLEDSAMYFCASSWRNNSPLHFGNGTRLTVT.

This clonotype has ten or more counts. The rearrangement links TRBV12-3 or TRBV12-4 to TRBJ1-2; unclear D gene. The ends were cut back, 6 bases at V and 4 bases at J, with 12 bases in the middle. This CDR3 is built from 13 residues. CDR3 coding DNA: TGTGCCAGCAGCGAAACTCGGATCTATGGCTACACCTTC. Protein: CASSETRIYGYTF.

This clonotype was recorded a few times. The chain has TRBV7-9 and TRBJ1-6; perhaps TRBD1 as D (5 bases). The germline CDR1 and CDR2 sequences are SEHNR and FQNEAQ (reference sequence). There are 15 residues in the CDR3. The V and J ends lost 5 bases and 11 bases respectively, with 19 bases between them. CDR3 region: CASSDTGDLRTPLHF. The CDR3 region has the DNA TGTGCCAGCAGCGATACAGGCGACCTAAGGACACCCCTCCACTTT.

In its sample, this clonotype was seen a few times. This sequence joins TRBV7-9 and TRBJ2-7; D ambiguous. Germline V gene data show CDR1 as SEHNR and CDR2 as FQNEAQ (reference sequence). V lost 2 bases and J lost 5, with 4 bases in between. The CDR3 contains 11 residues. Here the CDR3 reads CASSLWDEQYF. In DNA, the CDR3 is TGTGCCAGCAGCTTATGGGACGAGCAGTACTTC.

This clonotype has a handful of counts. This chain connects TRBV6-2 or TRBV6-3 to TRBJ1-2; the D is unclear. The germline gives CDR1 MNHEY, CDR2 SVGEGT. This CDR3 has 14 residues. With 2 bases removed from V and 4 bases from J, the gap between germline ends came to 11 bases. The CDR3 nucleotides are TGTGCCAGCAGTTACGGACCGCATACCTATGGCTACACCTTC. It codes for CASSYGPHTYGYTF.

Regarding this clonotype: A much larger clone lies a single base off, so this may be a read error. V usage is TRBV7-2 and J usage is TRBJ1-1; D is possibly TRBD1 (5 bases). Germline CDR1 SGHTA, CDR2 FQGNSA. The ends were cut back, 5 bases at V and 5 bases at J, with 15 bases in the middle. This CDR3 is built from 14 residues. The CDR3 loop reads CASSLGGAWTEAFF. The CDR3 DNA is TGTGCCAGCAGCCTCGGGGGTGCGTGGACTGAAGCTTTCTTT.

The chain carries TRBV19 and TRBJ1-5, with TRBD1 as a possible D gene (5 bases). CDR1 is LNHDA and CDR2 is SQIVND in the germline V gene (reference sequence). The germline V and J ends were trimmed by 4 bases and 2 bases, with 18 bases remaining between them. This CDR3 is 17 amino acids long. The CDR3 DNA reads as TGTGCCAGTAGTAAGGTCTCGGGGGGAGGTCGCAATCAGCCCCAGCATTTT. The encoded protein is CASSKVSGGGRNQPQHF.

V is TRBV12-3 or TRBV12-4 and J is TRBJ2-6; D unclear. The V end lost 4 bases, the J end lost 3 bases, and 10 bases lay between the germline ends. The CDR3 has 15 residues. This chain's CDR3 is CASSSVVNGANVLTF. CDR3 nucleotide sequence: TGTGCCAGCAGTTCAGTGGTGAATGGGGCCAACGTCCTGACTTTC.

The chain links TRBV2 to TRBJ2-7, with 8 positions matching TRBD2. Per germline, CDR1 SNHLY and CDR2 FYNNEI. Trimming removed 7 bases from V and 5 bases from J; junction bases left unmatched: 7. The CDR3 extends over 13 amino acids. CDR3 sequence reads: CASNSGSFNEQYF. The CDR3 bases are TGTGCCAGCAACAGCGGGAGTTTCAACGAGCAGTACTTC.

This clonotype was detected many times. The CDR3 sequence: CAISDGQIPYEQYF. The CDR3 bases are TGTGCCATCAGTGACGGGCAGATTCCCTACGAGCAGTACTTC. The chain uses TRBV10-3 and TRBJ2-7, with no clear D. CDR3 length equals 14 residues. V was trimmed by 3 bases and J by 2 bases, leaving 11 bases between them. Germline loops: CDR1 ENHRY, CDR2 SYGVKD.

This clonotype was seen ten or more times. The rearrangement links TRBV9 to TRBJ2-5; 8 positions match TRBD1. The junction had 8 bases not matched to a gene; V was cut back by 0 bases and J by 7 bases. The CDR3 covers 15 residues. The V gene's germline CDR1 is SGDLS and CDR2 YYNGEE. CDR3 sequence: CASSVGAGGLVTQYF. Written as DNA, the CDR3 is TGTGCCAGCAGCGTAGGGGCAGGGGGCCTGGTGACCCAGTACTTC. Together with reference TRBV9 and TRBJ2-5, the CDR3 gives the full variable domain: DSGVTQTPKHLITATGQRVTLRCSPRSGDLSVYWYQQSLDQGLQFLIQYYNGEERAKGNILERFSAQQFPDLHSELNLSSLELGDSALYFCASSVGAGGLVTQYFGPGTRLLVL.

This clonotype occurred many times. This rearrangement joins TRBV5-4 to TRBJ1-2, with D uncertain. Germline values: CDR1 SGHNT, CDR2 YYREEE (reference sequence). This CDR3 has 11 amino acids. V gave up 5 bases and J gave up 6 bases, with 8 bases separating them. The CDR3 DNA is TGTGCCAGCAGACGGGATAATGGCTACACCTTC. Protein sequence: CASRRDNGYTF.

The chain recombines TRBV19 with TRBJ1-5; possible D gene TRBD1, 5 bases. Germline V gives CDR1 LNHDA, CDR2 SQIVND (reference sequence). The CDR3 runs 15 residues. V dropped 1 base and J dropped 8 bases, with 15 bases sitting between them. The CDR3 DNA reads as TGTGCCAGTAGTATAGCGCGCAGGGTAGCGGAGCCCCAGCATTTT. Encoded protein: CASSIARRVAEPQHF.

This clonotype was found many times. The junction does not match germline at one end; this may be a read error. V gene TRBV2 combines with J gene TRBJ1-2; 7 bases are a match to TRBD1. Germline V gene lookup returns CDR1 SNHLY and CDR2 FYNNEI. The CDR3 consists of 14 residues. The CDR3 DNA sequence: TGTGCCAACAGTCCTGAGACAGGGAACTATGGCTACACCTTC. This gives the protein CANSPETGNYGYTF. The full variable domain, completed using reference TRBV2 and TRBJ1-2, is EPEVTQTPSHQVTQMGQEVILRCVPISNHLYFYWYRQILGQKVEFLVSFYNNEISEKSEIFDDQFSVERPDGSNFTLKIRSTKLEDSAMYFCANSPETGNYGYTFGSGTRLTVV.